This T cell receptor (beta chain) was sequenced during a study of T cell changes during pregnancy in multiple sclerosis. Here immunoSEQ multiplex PCR was the method, and the copy in TCRdb shows in-frame clones only, minus some. In the table there are 35,000 to 50,000 clones, approximately 91% of which are singletons. CDR3 length: 18 amino acids. Trimming at V came to 4 bases and at J to 2 bases, leaving 13 bases not matched to a gene. CDR1 and CDR2 (germline): LGHNA, YSLEER. Specimen: CD4+ T cells from peripheral blood mononuclear cells, collected in the third trimester of pregnancy. This TCR was recovered from a female donor in good health, enrolled as a control in a pregnancy study. This chain uses TRBV4-3 with TRBJ2-5; 10 bases agree with TRBD2. The CDR3 sequence: CASSLYSASGSLQETQYF. The CDR3 coding sequence is TGCGCCAGCAGCCTCTATTCCGCTAGCGGGAGTCTTCAAGAGACCCAGTACTTC.